In its sample, the clone carrying this T cell receptor (beta chain) was seen a few times. V lost 7 bases, J lost 4 bases, and 8 bases lay in between. The CDR3 contains 13 residues. CDR1 is SNHLY and CDR2 is FYNNEI in the germline V gene. The data belong to a study of shared clonotypes between healthy human individuals. The authors distributed each subset's genomic DNA evenly over several immunoSEQ plates. DNA at 200 ng, roughly 30,000 T cell genomes, went into sorted-subset replicate PCRs. Sequencing was performed with immunoSEQ multiplex PCR; in TCRdb, only in-frame clones are kept and a portion is missing. The profile shows some 1 million clones, around 74% of them singletons.

V gene TRBV2 combines with J gene TRBJ1-6, with D unresolved. What was sequenced was memory CD4+ T cells sorted from blood. The subset denotes: CD45RA-negative fraction. The sequence was obtained from a young man in good health. This CDR3 is CASMSSYNSPLHF. The CDR3 region has the DNA TGTGCCAGCATGTCGTCGTATAATTCACCCCTCCACTTT.